A selection of T cell receptor beta chains follows, all from one sample in a study of blood T cell repertoires in COVID-19. The method was immunoSEQ multiplex PCR; TCRdb's version includes in-frame clones alone and lacks a portion of them. The table lists over 200,000 clones, around nine tenths of them singletons, with roughly 9.8% in the top ten. The specimen sequenced was peripheral blood. These receptors were obtained from a man aged 35-49 years who had recovered from COVID-19. CDR3s include the opening cysteine and the closing phenylalanine or tryptophan. The D gene is left open where the match is weak. Only some rows state a clone size, as once, few, many or a class for expanded clones.

>TRBV5-6|TRBJ1-1|few|TRBD1
TGTGCCAGCAGCTTGTCGGCAGCCACAGGGGGCGGCACCCGGGCTTGGGCTTTCTTT
CASSLSAATGGGTRAWAFF
>TRBV10-3|TRBJ1-2|NA|NA
TGTGCCACCGGGACAAACTATGGCTACACCTTC
CATGTNYGYTF
>TRBV7-3|TRBJ2-2|NA|NA
TGTGCCAGCAGCTTTGGGGTCAGGGGATACTTTGACAGGCCCGGCGGGGAGCTGTTTTTT
CASSFGVRGYFDRPGGELFF
>TRBV11-2|TRBJ2-7|NA|TRBD2
TGTGCCAGCAGCTCGACCGGGACTAGTAGCGCCGAGCAGTACTTC
CASSSTGTSSAEQYF
>TRBV18|TRBJ2-7|NA|NA
TGTGCCAGCTCATTAAAAGGGGCTGCCTACGAGCAGTACTTC
CASSLKGAAYEQYF
>TRBV6-2/TRBV6-3|TRBJ1-1|NA|NA
TGTGCCAGCAGCTCCCGGACAGTCACAAAACACCGTACTGAAGCTTTCTTT
CASSSRTVTKHRTEAFF
>TRBV18|TRBJ1-5|few|TRBD1
TGTGCCAGCTCACCACAAGGACAGGGAGGACAGCCCCAGCATTTT
CASSPQGQGGQPQHF
>TRBV14|TRBJ1-6|NA|NA
TGTGCCAGCCGCCGAGGGCACTTT
CASRRGHF
>TRBV6-6|TRBJ2-1|NA|NA
TGTGCCAGCAGTCCCTCGATTCCACTACCGTTCTTC
CASSPSIPLPFF
>TRBV9|TRBJ2-7|NA|NA
TGTGCCAGCAGCGACAGGGCTGGAGAGCAGTACTTC
CASSDRAGEQYF
>TRBV6-5|TRBJ1-2|NA|NA
TGTGCCACCCCCGGGTGCGGGAACGATGGCTACACCTTC
CATPGCGNDGYTF
>TRBV7-9|TRBJ2-7|NA|TRBD2
TGTGCCAGCAGCCGAGGGGAGAGGACTAGCAACGACGAGCAGTACTTC
CASSRGERTSNDEQYF
>TRBV6-5|TRBJ2-1|NA|NA
TGTGCCAGCCAACTAGCCTCTGAGCAGTTCTTC
CASQLASEQFF
>TRBV16|TRBJ2-7|NA|NA
TGTGCCAGCAGTCCAGGGGGAGGCTACGAGCAGTACTTC
CASSPGGGYEQYF
>TRBV2|TRBJ1-2|NA|TRBD1
TGTGCCAGCAGTGGTGACAGGGCCTATGGCTACACCTTC
CASSGDRAYGYTF
>TRBV7-8|TRBJ2-3|NA|NA
TGTGCCAGCAGCTTAGGTGGGGGCCCTAGCACAGATACGCAGTATTTT
CASSLGGGPSTDTQYF
>TRBV10-2|TRBJ1-2|NA|NA
TGCGCCAGCAGTGAGTCGGGACAACCTAACTATGGCTACACCTTC
CASSESGQPNYGYTF
>TRBV7-2|TRBJ1-5|NA|NA
TGTGCCAGCAGCTTAGAGGGGAGGTCATTTCAGCCCCAGCATTTT
CASSLEGRSFQPQHF
>TRBV7-2|TRBJ2-3|NA|NA
TGTGCCAGCAGTCTCGCTCGGGTCATAGATACGCAGTATTTT
CASSLARVIDTQYF
>TRBV5-4|TRBJ2-7|NA|NA
TGTGCCAGCAGCTTGGGGTGGGACTCCAGTACCTACGAGCAGTACTTC
CASSLGWDSSTYEQYF
>TRBV13|TRBJ2-7|NA|TRBD2
TGTGCCAGCCGGGAGGGGCCCTACGAGCAGTACTTC
CASREGPYEQYF
>TRBV5-5|TRBJ2-7|NA|TRBD2
TGTGCCAGCAGCCCCGAGATACTAGCGTACTACGAGCAGTACTTC
CASSPEILAYYEQYF
>TRBV6-5|TRBJ2-7|NA|NA
TGTGCCAGCACCCCCACCGGGACACCCGCGGGCGAGCAGTACTTC
CASTPTGTPAGEQYF
>TRBV2|TRBJ2-3|NA|TRBD2
TGTGCCAGCAAGTGGCTAGCGGGGGTTACAGATACGCAGTATTTT
CASKWLAGVTDTQYF
>TRBV12-3/TRBV12-4|TRBJ1-5|NA|NA
TGTGCCAGCAGTGCAATGAGGGATCAGCCCCAGCATTTT
CASSAMRDQPQHF
>TRBV12-3/TRBV12-4|TRBJ1-5|NA|NA
TGTGCCAGCACCTCCGACAATATACAGCCCCAGCATTTT
CASTSDNIQPQHF
>TRBV19|TRBJ1-5|NA|TRBD1
TGTGCCAGTAGAGACAGGGGTGGACAGCCCCAGCATTTT
CASRDRGGQPQHF
>TRBV12-5|TRBJ2-7|NA|NA
TGTGCTAGTGGTTTGGCCGCGGGGTACGAGCAGTACTTC
CASGLAAGYEQYF
>TRBV6-2/TRBV6-3|TRBJ2-7|NA|NA
TGTGCCAGCAGCCATACTTTCGGTTACCTTGACTGGGACTTCTCCTACGAGCAGTACTTC
CASSHTFGYLDWDFSYEQYF
>TRBV10-3|TRBJ2-1|NA|NA
TGTGCCATCAGGGGCGGGGATAGCTACAATGAGCAGTTCTTC
CAIRGGDSYNEQFF
>TRBV5-1|TRBJ1-1|NA|NA
TGCGCCAGCGGCGACCAGGGAAACACTGAAGCTTTCTTT
CASGDQGNTEAFF
>TRBV4-1|TRBJ2-5|few|TRBD1
TGCGCCAGCAGCCAGCCAGCGGACAGGTTGGAGACCCAGTACTTC
CASSQPADRLETQYF
>TRBV7-2|TRBJ2-6|NA|TRBD1
TGTGCCAGCAGCTTGTTGGGACAGGGGGCTTCTGGGGCCAACGTCCTGACTTTC
CASSLLGQGASGANVLTF
>TRBV15|TRBJ2-7|NA|NA
TGTGCCACCTGGGATACTAGCTTGAACGAGCAGTACTTC
CATWDTSLNEQYF
>TRBV7-2|TRBJ2-2|NA|TRBD2
TGTGCCAGCAGACGACTAGCAGGGACCGGGGAGCTGTTTTTT
CASRRLAGTGELFF
>TRBV6-6|TRBJ1-4|once|TRBD1
TGTGCCAGCAGTTACCCTACGGGACAGGGTTATGAAAAACTGTTTTTT
CASSYPTGQGYEKLFF
>TRBV7-2|TRBJ1-5|NA|NA
TGTGCCAGCAGCTTAGAACCCTATAGCAATCAGCCCCAGCATTTT
CASSLEPYSNQPQHF
>TRBV29-1|TRBJ2-1|NA|NA
TGCAGCGCCACCGGACAGCCGAGCTCCTACAATGAGCAGTTCTTC
CSATGQPSSYNEQFF
>TRBV7-2|TRBJ2-7|NA|NA
TGTGCCAGCAGCTTAGTGACGAATATGGGCAACACCTACGAGCAGTACTTC
CASSLVTNMGNTYEQYF
>TRBV5-1|TRBJ2-7|NA|TRBD1
TGCGCCAGCAGCTTGGAGACAGGGAGAACCTACGAGCAGTACTTC
CASSLETGRTYEQYF